This note documents a single TCR beta chain sequence. Its target is not known. This specimen comes from a study of shared clonotypes between healthy human individuals. The study, taken as a whole, reports: Generally, naive subsets came out with larger estimated richness than memory subsets.

The assay was run at deep level. The data were produced by immunoSEQ multiplex PCR, yet TCRdb's version contains in-frame clones alone and is incomplete. This sample has 700,000 or so clones; approximately 79% occur once, and the top ten carry around 1.8%. Germline V gives CDR1 MGHRA, CDR2 YSYEKL. V dropped 1 base and J dropped 0 bases, with 12 bases sitting between them. This CDR3 comprises 16 residues. The sequence derives from a woman in her twenties or thirties in good health. Sample: memory CD4+ T cells sorted from blood. Subset specified: CD45RA-negative fraction. The chain recombines TRBV4-1 with TRBJ1-2; D gene ambiguous. The CDR3 DNA reads as TGCGCCAGCAGCCAAGGTCAGGCAGCCACTAACTATGGCTACACCTTC. This gives the protein CASSQGQAATNYGYTF.